This T cell receptor beta chain originates from a study of neoadjuvant nivolumab and ipilimumab in lung cancer. Study results and caveats: Resected tumors had greater TCR richness and clonality than uninvolved lung. From pretherapy to surgery, tumor richness and clonality rose with dual therapy.

This CDR3 is built from 16 residues. V shed 4 bases and J 3 bases; nucleotides not matched to a gene: 8. In germline, CDR1 is LNHDA, CDR2 SQIVND (reference sequence). Profiled with immunoSEQ multiplex PCR; TCRdb holds only in-frame clones, not every one. The data hold approximately 7,200 clones, with more than 80% observed a single time. With respect to this clone: Its target is not known.

The source was tumor tissue, collected after neoadjuvant nivolumab, alone or with ipilimumab, at or shortly before surgery. This TCR came from an adult with non-small cell lung cancer. This chain connects TRBV19 to TRBJ2-7; 11 bases line up with TRBD1. The CDR3 protein is CASSTGPGQGVYEQYF. The DNA of the CDR3 is TGTGCCAGTAGTACGGGACCGGGACAGGGGGTCTACGAGCAGTACTTC.